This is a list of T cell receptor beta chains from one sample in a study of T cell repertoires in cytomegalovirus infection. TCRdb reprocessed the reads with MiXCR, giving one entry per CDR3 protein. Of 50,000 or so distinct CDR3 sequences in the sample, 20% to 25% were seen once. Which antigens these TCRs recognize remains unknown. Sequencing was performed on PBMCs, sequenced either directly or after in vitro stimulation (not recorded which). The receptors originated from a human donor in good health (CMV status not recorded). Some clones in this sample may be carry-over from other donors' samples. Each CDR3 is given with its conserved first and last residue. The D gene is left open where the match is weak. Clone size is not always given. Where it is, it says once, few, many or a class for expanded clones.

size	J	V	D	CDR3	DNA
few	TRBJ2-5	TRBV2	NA	CASSARVAEETQYF	TGTGCCAGCAGTGCGCGTGTAGCGGAAGAGACCCAGTACTTC
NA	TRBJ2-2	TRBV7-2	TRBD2	CASSSTLAGATGELFF	TGTGCCAGCAGTTCGACACTAGCGGGGGCTACCGGGGAGCTGTTTTTT
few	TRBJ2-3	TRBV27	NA	CATGVGDTQYF	TGTGCCACCGGGGTCGGAGATACGCAGTATTTT
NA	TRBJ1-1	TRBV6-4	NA	CASSAKGRNTEAFF	TGTGCCAGCAGCGCTAAAGGGAGGAACACTGAAGCTTTCTTT
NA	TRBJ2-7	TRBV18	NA	CASSDTGLFLEQYF	TGTGCCAGCTCGGATACAGGGTTGTTCTTGGAGCAGTACTTC
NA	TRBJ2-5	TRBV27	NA	CASSPRLGQETQYF	TGTGCCAGCAGTCCACGACTAGGTCAAGAGACCCAGTACTTC
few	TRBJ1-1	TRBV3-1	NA	CASSQKGGDTEAFF	TGTGCCAGCAGCCAAAAGGGGGGGGACACTGAAGCTTTCTTT
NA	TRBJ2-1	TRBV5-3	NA	CASSLSRVVSYNEQFF	TGTGCCAGCAGCCTAAGCCGGGTAGTGTCCTACAATGAGCAGTTCTTC
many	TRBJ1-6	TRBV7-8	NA	CASRTVQNSPLHF	TGTGCCAGCCGGACAGTACAAAATTCACCCCTCCACTTT
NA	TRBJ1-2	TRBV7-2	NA	CASSFWGQGYTF	TGTGCCAGCAGCTTCTGGGGTCAAGGCTACACCTTC
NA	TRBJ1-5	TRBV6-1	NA	CASSEFLGSSNQPQHF	TGTGCCAGCAGTGAATTCCTGGGATCTAGCAATCAGCCCCAGCATTTT
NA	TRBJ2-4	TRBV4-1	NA	CASSLGLGAKNIQYF	TGCGCCAGCAGTTTGGGATTAGGAGCCAAAAACATTCAGTACTTC
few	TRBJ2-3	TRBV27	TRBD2	CASSLLASGSITDTQYF	TGTGCCAGCAGTTTATTGGCTAGCGGGAGTATAACAGATACGCAGTATTTT
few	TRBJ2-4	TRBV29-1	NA	CSVVTGPF	TGCAGCGTTGTAACAGGCCCCTTC
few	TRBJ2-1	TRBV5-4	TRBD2	CASSSGGGVAGSSYNEQFF	TGTGCCAGCAGCTCGGGGGGGGGGGTGGCGGGAAGCTCCTACAATGAGCAGTTCTTC
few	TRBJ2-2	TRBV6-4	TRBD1	CASSDDDRGLGELFF	TGTGCCAGCAGTGACGACGACAGGGGGCTCGGGGAGCTGTTTTTT
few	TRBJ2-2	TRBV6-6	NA	CASSYRVGGELFF	TGTGCCAGCAGTTACCGGGTTGGCGGGGAGCTGTTTTTT
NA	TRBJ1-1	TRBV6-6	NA	CASRRDRNTEAFF	TGTGCCAGCAGGCGAGACAGGAACACTGAAGCTTTCTTT
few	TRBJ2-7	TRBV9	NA	CASSPWSDPYEQYF	TGTGCCAGCAGCCCCTGGTCCGACCCTTACGAGCAGTACTTC
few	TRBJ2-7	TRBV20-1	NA	CSAPGGNYEQYF	TGCAGTGCCCCCGGGGGTAACTACGAGCAGTACTTC
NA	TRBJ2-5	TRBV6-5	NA	CASSYRGRGQETQYF	TGTGCCAGCAGTTACCGGGGCAGGGGCCAAGAGACCCAGTACTTC
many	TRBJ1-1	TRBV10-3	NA	CAIGEGLTEAFF	TGTGCCATCGGGGAAGGGCTCACTGAAGCTTTCTTT
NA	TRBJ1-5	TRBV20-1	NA	CSASEGPYSNQPQHF	TGCAGTGCTAGTGAGGGACCCTATAGCAATCAGCCCCAGCATTTT
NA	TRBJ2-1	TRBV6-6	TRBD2	CASSYSTTRSGGTYNEQFF	TGTGCCAGCAGTTACTCAACCACCCGCAGCGGGGGGACCTACAATGAGCAGTTCTTC
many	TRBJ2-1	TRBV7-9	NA	CASSSPLRGDYNEQFF	TGTGCCAGCAGCTCCCCACTTAGGGGGGATTACAATGAGCAGTTCTTC
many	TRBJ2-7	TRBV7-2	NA	CASSETLGSYEQYF	TGTGCCAGCAGCGAAACCCTCGGGAGCTACGAGCAGTACTTC
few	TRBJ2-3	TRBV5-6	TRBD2	CASSPPRLTSGGPDTQYF	TGTGCCAGCAGCCCCCCCCGGTTAACTAGCGGGGGCCCAGATACGCAGTATTTT
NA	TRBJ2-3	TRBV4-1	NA	CASSQYAETDTQYF	TGCGCCAGCAGCCAATACGCTGAAACAGATACGCAGTATTTT
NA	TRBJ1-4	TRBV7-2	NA	CASSFGSPPGEKLFF	TGTGCCAGCAGCTTCGGTAGCCCACCAGGTGAAAAACTGTTTTTT
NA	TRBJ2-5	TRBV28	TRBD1	CASSQGQGIFGETQYF	TGTGCCAGCAGTCAAGGACAGGGGATTTTTGGAGAGACCCAGTACTTC
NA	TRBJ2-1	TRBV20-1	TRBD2	CSASSGGADDEQFF	TGCAGTGCTAGTAGCGGGGGGGCAGATGATGAGCAGTTCTTC
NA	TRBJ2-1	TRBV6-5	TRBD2	CASSYRTRNEQFF	TGTGCCAGCAGTTACAGGACTAGGAATGAGCAGTTCTTC
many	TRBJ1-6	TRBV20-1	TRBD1	CSASTAGGPNSPLHF	TGCAGTGCTAGCACGGCAGGGGGCCCCAATTCACCCCTCCACTTT
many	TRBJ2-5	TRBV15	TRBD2	CATSSQLAYQETQYF	TGTGCCACCAGCAGTCAACTAGCGTACCAAGAGACCCAGTACTTC
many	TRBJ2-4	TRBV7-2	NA	CASSSRGGGPTRRENIQYF	TGTGCCAGCAGCTCAAGGGGAGGGGGGCCAACTAGAAGGGAAAACATTCAGTACTTC
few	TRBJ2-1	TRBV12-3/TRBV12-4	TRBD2	CASSMTSGEQFF	TGTGCCAGCAGCATGACTAGCGGGGAGCAGTTCTTC
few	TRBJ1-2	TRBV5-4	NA	CASSLYNYGYTF	TGTGCCAGCAGCTTGTACAACTATGGCTACACCTTC
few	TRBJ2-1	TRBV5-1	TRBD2	CASSLGASGFSYNEQFF	TGCGCCAGCAGCTTGGGGGCTAGCGGATTCTCCTACAATGAGCAGTTCTTC
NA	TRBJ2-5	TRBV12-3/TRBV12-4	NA	CASSPQGFRETQYF	TGTGCCAGCAGCCCCCAGGGGTTCAGGGAGACCCAGTACTTC
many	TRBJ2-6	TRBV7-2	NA	CASSDAGANVLTF	TGTGCCAGCAGCGATGCCGGGGCCAACGTCCTGACTTTC
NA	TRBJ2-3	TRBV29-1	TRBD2	CSVAGGPLGTDTQYF	TGCAGCGTTGCGGGAGGGCCCTTGGGCACAGATACGCAGTATTTT
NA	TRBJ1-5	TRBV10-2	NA	CASSEQGYNQPQHF	TGCGCCAGCAGTGAACAGGGCTACAATCAGCCCCAGCATTTT